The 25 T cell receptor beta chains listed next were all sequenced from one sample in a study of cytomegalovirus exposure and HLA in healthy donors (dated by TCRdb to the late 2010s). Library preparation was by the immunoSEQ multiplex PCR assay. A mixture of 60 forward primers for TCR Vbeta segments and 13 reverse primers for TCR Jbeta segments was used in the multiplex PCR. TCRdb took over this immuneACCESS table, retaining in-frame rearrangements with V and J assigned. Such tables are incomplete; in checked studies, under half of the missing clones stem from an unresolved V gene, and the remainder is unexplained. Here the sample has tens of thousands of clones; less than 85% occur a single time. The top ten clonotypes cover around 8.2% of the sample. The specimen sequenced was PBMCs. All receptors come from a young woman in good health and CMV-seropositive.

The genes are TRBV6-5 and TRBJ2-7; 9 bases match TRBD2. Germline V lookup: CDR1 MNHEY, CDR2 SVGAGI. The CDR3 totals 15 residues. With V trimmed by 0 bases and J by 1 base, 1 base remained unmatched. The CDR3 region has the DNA TGTGCCAGCAGTTACTCAGCGGGAGGATCCTACGAGCAGTACTTC. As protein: CASSYSAGGSYEQYF.

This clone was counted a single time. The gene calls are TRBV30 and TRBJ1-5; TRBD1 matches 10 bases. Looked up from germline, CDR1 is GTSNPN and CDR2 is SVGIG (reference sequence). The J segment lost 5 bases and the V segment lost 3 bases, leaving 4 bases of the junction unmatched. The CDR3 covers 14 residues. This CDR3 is CAWSQGTGDQPQHF. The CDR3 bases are TGTGCCTGGAGCCAAGGGACAGGGGATCAGCCCCAGCATTTT.

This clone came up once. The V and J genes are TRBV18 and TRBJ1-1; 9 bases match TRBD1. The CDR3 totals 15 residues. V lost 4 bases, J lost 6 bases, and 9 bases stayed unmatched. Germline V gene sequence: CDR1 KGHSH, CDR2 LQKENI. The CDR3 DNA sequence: TGTGCCAGCTCACGGGACAGGGATATATACGCTGAAGCTTTCTTT. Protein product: CASSRDRDIYAEAFF.

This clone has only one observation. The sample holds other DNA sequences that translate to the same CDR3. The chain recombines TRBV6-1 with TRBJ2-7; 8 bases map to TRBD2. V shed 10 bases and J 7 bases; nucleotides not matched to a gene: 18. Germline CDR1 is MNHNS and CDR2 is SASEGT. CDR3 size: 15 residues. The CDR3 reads CATYLGAGGPLEQYF. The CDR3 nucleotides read TGTGCCACCTACCTGGGGGCGGGAGGTCCCCTTGAGCAGTACTTC.

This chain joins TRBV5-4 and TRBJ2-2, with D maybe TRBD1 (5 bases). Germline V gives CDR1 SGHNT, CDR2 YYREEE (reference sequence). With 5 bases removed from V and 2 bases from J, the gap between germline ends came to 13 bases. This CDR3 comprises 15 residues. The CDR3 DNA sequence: TGTGCCAGCAGTTTACCCAGGGCAAACACCGGGGAGCTGTTTTTT. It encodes CASSLPRANTGELFF.

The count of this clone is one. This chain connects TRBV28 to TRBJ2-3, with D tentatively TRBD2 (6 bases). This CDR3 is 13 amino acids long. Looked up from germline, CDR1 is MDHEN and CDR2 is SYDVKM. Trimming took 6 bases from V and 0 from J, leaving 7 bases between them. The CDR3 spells CASRGTSTDTQYF. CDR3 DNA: TGTGCCAGCAGGGGGACTAGCACAGATACGCAGTATTTT.

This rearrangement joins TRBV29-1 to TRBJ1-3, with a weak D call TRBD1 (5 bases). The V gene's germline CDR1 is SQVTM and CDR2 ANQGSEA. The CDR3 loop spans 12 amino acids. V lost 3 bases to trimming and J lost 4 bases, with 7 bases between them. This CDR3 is CSVETAGNTIYF. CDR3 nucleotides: TGCAGCGTTGAGACAGCGGGAAACACCATATATTTT.

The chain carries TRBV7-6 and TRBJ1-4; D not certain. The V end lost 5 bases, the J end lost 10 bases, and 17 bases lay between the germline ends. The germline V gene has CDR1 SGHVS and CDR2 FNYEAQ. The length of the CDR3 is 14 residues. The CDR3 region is CASSPSVNSGKLFF. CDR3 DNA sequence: TGTGCCAGCAGCCCGAGTGTGAATTCAGGAAAACTGTTTTTT.

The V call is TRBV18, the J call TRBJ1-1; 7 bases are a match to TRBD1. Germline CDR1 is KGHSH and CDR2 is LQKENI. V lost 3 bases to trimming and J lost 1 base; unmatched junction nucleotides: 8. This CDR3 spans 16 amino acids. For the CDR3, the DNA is TGTGCCAGCTCACCTAAGGGACAGAGAACGAACACTGAAGCTTTCTTT. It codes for CASSPKGQRTNTEAFF.

The CDR3 bases are TGCGCCAGCAGCTTGACCGGGACGGGACTAAGTAGCTACACCTTC. Translation gives CASSLTGTGLSSYTF. The V call is TRBV5-1, the J call TRBJ1-2, with D perhaps TRBD1 (5 bases). Per the germline V gene, CDR1 is SGHRS and CDR2 is YFSETQ. The CDR3 sequence is 15 residues long. Deletions cut 1 base from V and 9 bases from J, with 19 bases between. Using reference TRBV5-1 and TRBJ1-2 for the parts outside the CDR3, the full variable domain is KAGVTQTPRYLIKTRGQQVTLSCSPISGHRSVSWYQQTPGQGLQFLFEYFSETQRNKGNFPGRFSGRQFSNSRSEMNVSTLELGDSALYLCASSLTGTGLSSYTFGSGTRLTVV.

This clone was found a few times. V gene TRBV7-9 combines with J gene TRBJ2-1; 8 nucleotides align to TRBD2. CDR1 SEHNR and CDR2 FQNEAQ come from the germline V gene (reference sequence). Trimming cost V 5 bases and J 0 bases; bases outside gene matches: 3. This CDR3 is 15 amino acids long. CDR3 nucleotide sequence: TGTGCCAGCAGCAGGAGCGGGGGCTCCTACAATGAGCAGTTCTTC. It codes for CASSRSGGSYNEQFF.

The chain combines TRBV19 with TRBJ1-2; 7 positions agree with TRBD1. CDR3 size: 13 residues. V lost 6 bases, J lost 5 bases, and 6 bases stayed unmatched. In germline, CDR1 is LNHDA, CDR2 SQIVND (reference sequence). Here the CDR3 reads CASSREGAYGYTF. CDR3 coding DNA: TGTGCCAGTAGCCGAGAGGGGGCGTATGGCTACACCTTC.

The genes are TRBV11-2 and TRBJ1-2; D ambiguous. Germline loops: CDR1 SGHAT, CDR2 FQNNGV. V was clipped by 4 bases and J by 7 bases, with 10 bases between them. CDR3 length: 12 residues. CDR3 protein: CASSSTEGGYTF. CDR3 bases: TGTGCCAGCAGCTCCACGGAGGGTGGCTACACCTTC.

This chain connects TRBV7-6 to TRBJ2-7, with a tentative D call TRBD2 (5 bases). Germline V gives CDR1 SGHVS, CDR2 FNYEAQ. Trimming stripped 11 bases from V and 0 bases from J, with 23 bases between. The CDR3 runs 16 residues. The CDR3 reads CAHKPGWTHLSYEQYF. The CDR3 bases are TGTGCCCACAAACCGGGGTGGACCCACCTCTCCTACGAGCAGTACTTC. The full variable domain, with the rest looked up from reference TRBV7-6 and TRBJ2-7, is GAGVSQSPRYKVTKRGQDVALRCDPISGHVSLYWYRQALGQGPEFLTYFNYEAQQDKSGLPNDRFSAERPEGSISTLTIQRTEQRDSAMYRCAHKPGWTHLSYEQYFGPGTRLTVT.

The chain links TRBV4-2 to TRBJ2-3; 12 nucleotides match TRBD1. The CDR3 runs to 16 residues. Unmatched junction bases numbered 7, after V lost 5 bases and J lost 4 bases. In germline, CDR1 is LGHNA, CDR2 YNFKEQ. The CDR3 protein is CASSGPGQGAPDTQYF. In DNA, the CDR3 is TGTGCCAGCAGCGGGCCGGGACAGGGGGCACCAGATACGCAGTATTTT.

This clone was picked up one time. CDR3 coding DNA: TGTGCCAGCAGCTCTAGGGCGGACATAATCTCCTACGAGCAGTACTTC. It specifies CASSSRADIISYEQYF. V and J are TRBV11-2 and TRBJ2-5; maybe TRBD1 (5 bases). Judging by the DNA end, TRBJ2-7 fits better; the J call may be wrong. The CDR3 sequence is 16 residues long. Germline V gives CDR1 SGHAT, CDR2 FQNNGV.

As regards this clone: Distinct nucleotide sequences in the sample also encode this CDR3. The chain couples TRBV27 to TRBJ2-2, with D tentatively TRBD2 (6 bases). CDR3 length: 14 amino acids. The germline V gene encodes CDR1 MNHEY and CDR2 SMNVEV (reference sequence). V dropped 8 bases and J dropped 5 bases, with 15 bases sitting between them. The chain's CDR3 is CASSWAGGTGELFF. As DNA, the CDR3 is TGTGCCAGCTCATGGGCAGGAGGGACCGGGGAGCTGTTTTTT.

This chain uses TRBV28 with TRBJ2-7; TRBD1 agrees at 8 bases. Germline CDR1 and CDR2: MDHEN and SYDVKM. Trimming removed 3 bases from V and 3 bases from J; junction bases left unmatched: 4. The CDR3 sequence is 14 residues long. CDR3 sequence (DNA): TGTGCCAGCAGTTTGCCAGGACAGGGCTACGAGCAGTACTTC. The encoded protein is CASSLPGQGYEQYF.

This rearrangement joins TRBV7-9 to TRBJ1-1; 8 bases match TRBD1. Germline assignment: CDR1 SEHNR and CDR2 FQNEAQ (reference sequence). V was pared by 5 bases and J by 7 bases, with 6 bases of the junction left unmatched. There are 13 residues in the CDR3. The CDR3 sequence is CASSRRGLDEAFF. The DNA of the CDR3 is TGTGCCAGCAGCCGCAGGGGGCTTGATGAAGCTTTCTTT.

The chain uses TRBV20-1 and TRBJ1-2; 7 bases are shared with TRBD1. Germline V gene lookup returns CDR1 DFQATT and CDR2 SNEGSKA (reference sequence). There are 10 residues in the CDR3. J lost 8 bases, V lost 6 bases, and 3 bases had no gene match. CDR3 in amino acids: CSAGDSGYTF. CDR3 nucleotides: TGCAGTGCGGGGGACAGCGGCTACACCTTC.

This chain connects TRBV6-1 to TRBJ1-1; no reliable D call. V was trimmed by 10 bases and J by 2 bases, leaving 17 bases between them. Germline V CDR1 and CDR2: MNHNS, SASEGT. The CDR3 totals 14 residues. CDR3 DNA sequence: TGTGCCACGTCCCTCGAGAGGTCAAACACTGAAGCTTTCTTT. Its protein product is CATSLERSNTEAFF.

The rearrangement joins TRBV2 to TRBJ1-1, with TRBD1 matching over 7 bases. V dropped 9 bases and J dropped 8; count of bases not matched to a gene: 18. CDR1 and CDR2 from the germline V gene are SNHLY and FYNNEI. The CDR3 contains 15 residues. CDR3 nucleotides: TGTGCCAGTAAGAAGAGAAACAGGGGAGGTGTCGAAGCTTTCTTT. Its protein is CASKKRNRGGVEAFF. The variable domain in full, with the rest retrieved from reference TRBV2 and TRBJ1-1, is EPEVTQTPSHQVTQMGQEVILRCVPISNHLYFYWYRQILGQKVEFLVSFYNNEISEKSEIFDDQFSVERPDGSNFTLKIRSTKLEDSAMYFCASKKRNRGGVEAFFGQGTRLTVV.

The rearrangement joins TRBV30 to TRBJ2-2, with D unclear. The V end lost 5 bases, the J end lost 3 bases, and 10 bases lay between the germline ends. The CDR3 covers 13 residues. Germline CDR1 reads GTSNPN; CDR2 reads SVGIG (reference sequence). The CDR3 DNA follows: TGTGCCTGGGCACAGTCAGACACCGGGGAGCTGTTTTTT. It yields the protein CAWAQSDTGELFF.

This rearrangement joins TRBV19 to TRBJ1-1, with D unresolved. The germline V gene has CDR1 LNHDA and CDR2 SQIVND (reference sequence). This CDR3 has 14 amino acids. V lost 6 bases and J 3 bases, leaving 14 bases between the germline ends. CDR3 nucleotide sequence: TGTGCCAGTAGAACAACCGGGTATCACACTGAAGCTTTCTTT. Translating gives CASRTTGYHTEAFF. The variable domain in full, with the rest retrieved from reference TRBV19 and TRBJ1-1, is DGGITQSPKYLFRKEGQNVTLSCEQNLNHDAMYWYRQDPGQGLRLIYYSQIVNDFQKGDIAEGYSVSREKKESFPLTVTSAQKNPTAFYLCASRTTGYHTEAFFGQGTRLTVV.

The CDR3 protein is CASSLGAGGTSGGGEQYF. CDR3 in DNA: TGTGCCAGCAGCCTAGGGGCCGGGGGGACTAGCGGGGGCGGCGAGCAGTACTTC. V gene TRBV9 combines with J gene TRBJ2-7; 14 nucleotides align to TRBD2. The V gene end was trimmed by 4 bases and the J gene end by 6 bases; junction bases not matched to a gene: 15. CDR1 SGDLS and CDR2 YYNGEE come from the germline V gene. The CDR3 is 18 amino acids.